A selection of T cell receptor beta chains follows, all from one sample in a study of blood T cell repertoires in COVID-19. Using immunoSEQ multiplex PCR, the repertoire was profiled, and TCRdb retains in-frame clones only, with some absent. The sample records 200,000 to 250,000 clones, about 82% being singletons. The material sequenced was PBMCs or T cells enriched from blood (not recorded which). The receptors shown here come from a woman aged 45-65 years who had recovered from COVID-19. The CDR3 runs from the conserved cysteine through the conserved F or W. The order of the fields is V gene, J gene, CDR3 protein.

>TRBV5-1|TRBJ2-4
CASSIGTGSYLDIQYF
>TRBV13|TRBJ2-5
CASSLGTGGFETQYF
>TRBV11-2|TRBJ2-3
CASSRGQGTQYF
>TRBV9|TRBJ2-3
CASSVGKRGGTDTQYF
>TRBV28|TRBJ2-7
CASRTLPGQGYEQYF
>TRBV19|TRBJ1-2
CASSWAGGDIYGYTF
>TRBV7-2|TRBJ1-3
CASSSPQGAVSGNTIYF
>TRBV27|TRBJ2-3
CASLGPSGTPSADTQYF
>TRBV5-4|TRBJ1-1
CASSVDRVFNTEAFF
>TRBV7-9|TRBJ2-5
CASSPGWGETQYF
>TRBV7-2|TRBJ1-1
CASSLAIPGRTEAFF
>TRBV11-2|TRBJ2-6
CASSLDRVPGANVLTF
>TRBV4-1|TRBJ2-1
CASSPTGGTGKDNEQFF
>TRBV11-2|TRBJ1-2
CASSDPIGTGGSYNYGYTF
>TRBV7-3|TRBJ2-1
CASSSMTGGGNEQFF
>TRBV4-2|TRBJ2-1
CASSQVVNRERQGNEQFF
>TRBV5-5|TRBJ2-2
CASSPLAGGFAGELFF
>TRBV6-5|TRBJ1-5
CASSRDIYRLQPQHF